This T cell receptor beta chain was documented in a study of blood T cells in healthy people across ages. Study results and limitations: It was the long-lived donors that had more naive CD4+ cells and higher diversity than aged donors.

This clonotype has more than one count but fewer than ten. Its target is not known. CDR1 is DFQATT, CDR2 SNEGSKA, per germline (reference sequence). The CDR3 is 16 residues long. The trim removed 6 bases at V and 8 bases at J, leaving 12 bases unmatched. With a J-beta primer mix and a sample-barcoded 5' primer, a second PCR ran about 6 to 11 cycles. TCRdb reprocessed the 5' RACE reads with MiXCR, giving one entry per CDR3 protein. The repertoire consists of about 780,000 distinct CDR3 sequences, with 62% occurring once and the leading ten covering about a quarter. Extractions gave at least 5 micrograms of total RNA per sample.

This chain links TRBV20-1 with TRBJ2-4; 14 bases agree with TRBD2. Specimen: blood. The receptor comes from a man younger than 45 in good health. CDR3 sequence: CSAPTGTSGSRDIQYF. The CDR3 DNA sequence: TGCAGTGCCCCGACCGGGACTAGCGGGAGTCGGGACATTCAGTACTTC.